This TCR beta chain originates from a study of beta chain features in type 1 diabetes. Study-level results: Type 1 diabetes patients had moderately but significantly shorter TCRB CDR3s in all four CD4+ subsets.

Using CD45RO/CCR7/CD25/CD127/CD95/CD27, CD4+ naive, central memory, regulatory and stem cell-like memory cells were sorted. Every isolated RNA sample was fully reverse transcribed, so sequencing captured expressed TCRB transcripts. TCRdb's copy holds only in-frame clones and misses some; the assay was immunoSEQ multiplex PCR. This table has approximately 170,000 clones, around 8% appearing once. With respect to this clone: The antigen remains unidentified.

The material sequenced was central memory CD4+ T cells from blood. The receptor was isolated from a woman aged 35 to 49 with type 1 diabetes.

The DNA of the CDR3 is TGTGCCTGGAGTGAACAGGGGGGGTCAACGGTGTTTTTT. Translation: CAWSEQGGSTVFF. The V and J genes are TRBV30 and TRBJ1-4, with 8 bases fitting TRBD1. There are 13 residues in the CDR3. Trimming took 1 base from V and 15 from J; bases not matched to a gene: 10. Germline values: CDR1 GTSNPN, CDR2 SVGIG (reference sequence).